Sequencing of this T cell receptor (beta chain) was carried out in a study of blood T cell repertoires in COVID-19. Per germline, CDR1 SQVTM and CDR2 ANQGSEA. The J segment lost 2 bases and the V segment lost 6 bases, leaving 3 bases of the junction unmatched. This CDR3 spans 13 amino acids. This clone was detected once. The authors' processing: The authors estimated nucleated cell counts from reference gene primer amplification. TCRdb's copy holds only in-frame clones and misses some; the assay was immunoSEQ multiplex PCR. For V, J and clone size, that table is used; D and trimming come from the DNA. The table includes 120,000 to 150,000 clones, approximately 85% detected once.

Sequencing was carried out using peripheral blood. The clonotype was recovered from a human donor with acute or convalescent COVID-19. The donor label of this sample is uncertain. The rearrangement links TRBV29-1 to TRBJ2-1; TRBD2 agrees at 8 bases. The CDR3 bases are TGCAGCGTCAGGCGGGAGGCCTACAATGAGCAGTTCTTC. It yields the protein CSVRREAYNEQFF.